These 28 T cell receptor beta chains were all obtained from the same sample, sequenced in a study of T cells in localized non-small cell lung cancer. Measured with immunoSEQ multiplex PCR; TCRdb has only the in-frame clones, and not every one. The sample has about 20,000 clones, over 80% seen once. The sequencing here drew on PBMCs, taken before any cancer treatment. Receptors originate from a man aged 35-75 years with stage II squamous cell lung carcinoma.

The chain employs TRBV7-3 and TRBJ2-1; 12 nucleotides agree with TRBD2. The CDR3 runs 17 residues. The V gene's germline CDR1 is SGHTA and CDR2 FQGTGA. J lost 4 bases, V lost 1 base, and 5 bases had no gene match. CDR3 region: CASSLRASGGAYNEQFF. CDR3 nucleotide sequence: TGTGCCAGCAGCTTAAGAGCTAGCGGGGGGGCTTACAATGAGCAGTTCTTC.

The genes are TRBV7-3 and TRBJ2-3; maybe TRBD1 (5 bases). Deletions cut 1 base from V and 0 bases from J, with 8 bases between. This CDR3 has 15 residues. Germline V CDR1 and CDR2: SGHTA, FQGTGA. The CDR3 spells CASSLNQGSTDTQYF. CDR3 nucleotides: TGTGCCAGCAGCTTAAATCAGGGAAGCACAGATACGCAGTATTTT.

The gene calls are TRBV5-1 and TRBJ1-6; TRBD1 matches 9 bases. The CDR3 runs 17 residues. With 0 bases clipped from V and 6 bases from J, the junction kept 7 bases outside the gene matches. Germline V gene data show CDR1 as SGHRS and CDR2 as YFSETQ. The CDR3 here is CASSLDPGTGSNSPLHF. The CDR3 region has the DNA TGCGCCAGCAGCTTGGACCCCGGGACAGGGAGTAATTCACCCCTCCACTTT.

The chain links TRBV6-6 to TRBJ2-5; D is unclear. Trimming removed 2 bases from V and 1 base from J, with 8 bases in between. CDR1 MNHNY and CDR2 SVGAGI come from the germline V gene (reference sequence). The CDR3 has 14 amino acids. This CDR3 reads CASSYRTLQETQYF. The CDR3 DNA is TGTGCCAGCAGTTACCGGACCCTCCAAGAGACCCAGTACTTC.

The genes are TRBV7-9 and TRBJ1-1; tentative D call: TRBD1 (5 bases). Trimming left V 1 base short and J 3 bases short, with 15 bases between. The CDR3 has 16 amino acids. Per the germline V gene, CDR1 is SEHNR and CDR2 is FQNEAQ (reference sequence). As DNA, the CDR3 is TGTGCCAGCAGCTTAGGGCAGGGACTCCGGGACACTGAAGCTTTCTTT. Protein: CASSLGQGLRDTEAFF.

This rearrangement joins TRBV2 to TRBJ2-1; TRBD2 matches at 8 bases. Germline CDR1 is SNHLY and CDR2 is FYNNEI. The CDR3 is 14 residues long. V gave up 6 bases and J gave up 6 bases; unmatched junction bases: 7. Here the CDR3 reads CASSAGLAGNEQFF. CDR3 sequence (DNA): TGTGCCAGCAGCGCAGGACTAGCCGGCAATGAGCAGTTCTTC.

The genes are TRBV4-1 and TRBJ2-5, with 7 bases matching TRBD1. The J call may be wrong; the DNA end is better matched by TRBJ2-7. This CDR3 has 18 residues. Germline CDR1 and CDR2: MGHRA and YSYEKL. The CDR3 DNA sequence: TGCGCCAGCAGCCAAGTGCTGGGTAGGCCAGGGGGTCCCGACGAGCAGTACTTC. It codes for CASSQVLGRPGGPDEQYF.

The chain has TRBV19 and TRBJ1-1, with D perhaps TRBD1 (5 bases). Germline V gene lookup returns CDR1 LNHDA and CDR2 SQIVND (reference sequence). V lost 6 bases and J 0 bases, leaving 20 bases between the germline ends. There are 17 residues in the CDR3. The CDR3, as DNA: TGTGCCAGTAGCCCAAGGGGCGTCTATTACATGAACACTGAAGCTTTCTTT. Protein sequence: CASSPRGVYYMNTEAFF.

The rearrangement uses TRBV18 and TRBJ1-5; 8 bases line up with TRBD1. J gave up 0 bases and V 3 bases, and 4 bases lay outside the gene matches. The CDR3 spans 16 residues. Germline V gives CDR1 KGHSH, CDR2 LQKENI. Here the CDR3 reads CASSPGGQGSNQPQHF. Written as DNA, the CDR3 is TGTGCCAGCTCACCTGGCGGACAGGGTAGCAATCAGCCCCAGCATTTT.

V gene TRBV7-3 combines with J gene TRBJ2-1; D is undetermined. The CDR3 spans 15 residues. The V gene's germline CDR1 is SGHTA and CDR2 FQGTGA. V dropped 5 bases and J dropped 3 bases, with 14 bases sitting between them. The CDR3 DNA is TGTGCCAGCAGCCCCAATTCAGACGGCTACAATGAGCAGTTCTTC. This gives the protein CASSPNSDGYNEQFF.

The chain has TRBV7-2 and TRBJ2-2; weak D call: TRBD2 (5 bases). Deletions cut 5 bases from V and 4 bases from J, with 17 bases between. Germline CDR1 reads SGHTA; CDR2 reads FQGNSA. The CDR3 loop spans 16 amino acids. The CDR3 DNA reads TGTGCCAGCAGCCCTCTAGCCACTCGGGCCACCGGGGAGCTGTTTTTT. It codes for CASSPLATRATGELFF.

The genes are TRBV9 and TRBJ2-5, with a possible D match to TRBD1 (5 bases). V shed 0 bases and J shed 5 bases, with 11 bases lying between them. Germline V gene sequence: CDR1 SGDLS, CDR2 YYNGEE. CDR3 size: 14 residues. The DNA of the CDR3 is TGTGCCAGCAGCGTAGGGGGCCTGGGGGAGACCCAGTACTTC. Translating it yields CASSVGGLGETQYF.

This clone was seen only a few times. The chain links TRBV6-5 to TRBJ1-6, with D hard to call. The CDR3 extends over 13 amino acids. Germline V gives CDR1 MNHEY, CDR2 SVGAGI. Trimming pared 4 bases from V and 6 bases from J, leaving 7 bases between. DNA for the CDR3: TGTGCCAGCAGTTGGACCGGTAATTCACCCCTCCACTTT. Its translation is CASSWTGNSPLHF.

V gene TRBV5-4 combines with J gene TRBJ2-1; D is uncertain. Germline loops: CDR1 SGHNT, CDR2 YYREEE (reference sequence). The CDR3 length is 13 residues. The germline V and J ends were trimmed by 0 bases and 9 bases, with 10 bases remaining between them. CDR3 residues: CASSLAWDGEQFF. As DNA, the CDR3 is TGTGCCAGCAGCTTGGCGTGGGATGGTGAGCAGTTCTTC.

The chain combines TRBV7-8 with TRBJ1-1, with D perhaps matching TRBD1 (6 bases). Germline CDR1 reads SGHVS; CDR2 reads FQNEAQ. This CDR3 contains 12 residues. V was clipped by 0 bases and J by 10 bases, with 9 bases between them. CDR3 in DNA: TGTGCCAGCAGCTTAGCAGGAGGGGGAGCTTTCTTT. Amino acids: CASSLAGGGAFF.

This clone was seen a few times. The CDR3 region has the DNA TGTGCCACCCGAGACGGTAGCGGGGAGCTGTTTTTT. Protein: CATRDGSGELFF. The chain combines TRBV7-3 with TRBJ2-2, with no clear D. Germline CDR1 is SGHTA and CDR2 is FQGTGA. There are 12 residues in the CDR3. Trimming cost V 10 bases and J 7 bases, with 13 bases left between them.

J is TRBJ2-7 and V is TRBV30; possible D gene TRBD1, 6 bases. Germline CDR1 reads GTSNPN; CDR2 reads SVGIG (reference sequence). The CDR3 has 11 residues. Trimming shortened V by 0 bases and J by 6 bases, and 6 bases separated the two germline ends. The CDR3 bases are TGTGCCTGGAGTGTAGGGGGCGAGCAGTACTTC. Amino acids: CAWSVGGEQYF.

The chain recombines TRBV5-1 with TRBJ1-4; 7 bases line up with TRBD1. The CDR3 covers 15 residues. Losses at the gene ends were 4 bases for V and 7 bases for J; bases not matched to a gene: 10. Germline lookup yields CDR1 SGHRS and CDR2 YFSETQ. The CDR3 reads CASSLQGLSSEKLFF. The CDR3 nucleotides read TGCGCCAGCAGCCTACAGGGGCTGTCGTCTGAAAAACTGTTTTTT.

J is TRBJ1-3 and V is TRBV18; TRBD1 agrees at 8 bases. The CDR3 runs to 15 residues. Germline values: CDR1 KGHSH, CDR2 LQKENI. V lost 3 bases to trimming and J lost 0 bases; unmatched junction nucleotides: 1. This CDR3 reads CASSPGTGSGNTIYF. The DNA for the CDR3 is TGTGCCAGCTCACCCGGGACAGGCTCTGGAAACACCATATATTTT. The variable domain in full, completed from reference TRBV18 and TRBJ1-3, reads NAGVMQNPRHLVRRRGQEARLRCSPMKGHSHVYWYRQLPEEGLKFMVYLQKENIIDESGMPKERFSAEFPKEGPSILRIQQVVRGDSAAYFCASSPGTGSGNTIYFGEGSWLTVV.

The chain is built from TRBV5-1 and TRBJ1-2; maybe TRBD1 (6 bases). Between the trimmed V and J ends, which lost 0 bases and 6 bases, there was a span of 15 bases. CDR3 length: 15 amino acids. Germline V CDR1 and CDR2: SGHRS, YFSETQ. The CDR3 loop is CASSLARGVLDGYTF. CDR3 DNA: TGCGCCAGCAGCTTGGCCAGGGGAGTTTTGGATGGCTACACCTTC. Full variable domain (rest looked up from reference TRBV5-1 and TRBJ1-2): KAGVTQTPRYLIKTRGQQVTLSCSPISGHRSVSWYQQTPGQGLQFLFEYFSETQRNKGNFPGRFSGRQFSNSRSEMNVSTLELGDSALYLCASSLARGVLDGYTFGSGTRLTVV.

This rearrangement joins TRBV19 to TRBJ2-2; D ambiguous. Germline lookup yields CDR1 LNHDA and CDR2 SQIVND (reference sequence). The CDR3 has 12 amino acids. V dropped 4 bases and J dropped 6 bases, with 6 bases sitting between them. Here the CDR3 DNA reads TGTGCCAGTAGTACCCAGGCCGGGGAGCTGTTTTTT. It codes for CASSTQAGELFF.

The chain couples TRBV7-2 to TRBJ1-5, with D possibly being TRBD1 (5 bases). The CDR3 is made up of 15 amino acids. In germline, CDR1 is SGHTA, CDR2 FQGNSA. Trimming cost V 1 base and J 2 bases, with 9 bases left between them. The CDR3 sequence: CASSLVAGGNQPQHF. The CDR3, as DNA: TGTGCCAGCAGCTTAGTAGCGGGGGGCAATCAGCCCCAGCATTTT.

The V and J genes are TRBV5-1 and TRBJ2-7; 7 nucleotides match TRBD2. The V and J ends lost 3 bases and 0 bases, in that order; junction bases with no gene match: 9. CDR3 length: 16 residues. Germline values: CDR1 SGHRS, CDR2 YFSETQ. The DNA for the CDR3 is TGCGCCAGCAGCTCTCTGGGCGGGGGAAGCTCCTACGAGCAGTACTTC. Translation gives CASSSLGGGSSYEQYF.

The chain uses TRBV6-5 and TRBJ2-5; D is perhaps TRBD2 (6 bases). Germline V CDR1 and CDR2: MNHEY, SVGAGI. The CDR3 extends over 12 amino acids. Trimming stripped 6 bases from V and 9 bases from J, with 14 bases between. Here the CDR3 DNA reads TGTGCCAGCAGGCAGGGACTCCGCGCCCAGTACTTC. Its translation is CASRQGLRAQYF.

This clone was seen a single time. The junction shows a germline mismatch at one end, possibly a read error. The CDR3 sequence: CSGSQDKGYEQYF. CDR3 bases: TGCTCGGGATCCCAGGATAAGGGCTACGAGCAGTACTTC. V and J are TRBV2 and TRBJ2-7; TRBD2 might be the D (5 bases). Germline lookup yields CDR1 SNHLY and CDR2 FYNNEI. The CDR3 has 13 amino acids.

This clone qualifies as medium-sized. CDR3 sequence reads: CASSFGQGGQPQHF. In nucleotides, the CDR3 is TGTGCCAGCAGCTTCGGACAGGGGGGTCAGCCCCAGCATTTT. The chain employs TRBV5-6 and TRBJ1-5; the match to TRBD1 covers 10 bases. The J segment lost 6 bases and the V segment lost 2 bases, leaving 2 bases of the junction unmatched. Looked up from germline, CDR1 is SGHDT and CDR2 is YYEEEE. This CDR3 region has 14 residues.

The chain is built from TRBV7-9 and TRBJ2-3; 8 bases line up with TRBD2. CDR1 SEHNR and CDR2 FQNEAQ come from the germline V gene (reference sequence). V shed 5 bases, J shed 4 bases, and the junction held 14 bases outside the gene matches. CDR3 length equals 17 residues. The CDR3 DNA reads TGTGCCAGCAGCCCCTCGGTGGGACGGGGGGGCGCAGATACGCAGTATTTT. The encoded protein is CASSPSVGRGGADTQYF.

The J gene is TRBJ1-4, the V gene TRBV6-1, with D unresolved. The CDR3 contains 12 residues. Germline V CDR1 and CDR2: MNHNS, SASEGT. V lost 3 bases and J 8 bases, leaving 7 bases between the germline ends. CDR3 in amino acids: CASSETGEKLFF. CDR3 DNA: TGTGCCAGCAGTGAGACTGGAGAAAAACTGTTTTTT.